A single sample is the source of the 20 T cell receptor beta chains below, sequenced in a study of shared clonotypes between healthy human individuals. Only in-frame clones appear in the TCRdb table, and some are missing; sequencing was by immunoSEQ multiplex PCR. The profile covers 2 million to 3 million clones, with 93% appearing a single time and approximately 0.37% taken by the ten largest. Sequences were obtained from naive CD4+ T cells from PBMCs. The subset is: CD45RA+ positively selected. Receptors originate from a man between 18 and 35 years old in good health. Some clones in this sample may be carry-over from other donors' samples.

Worth noting for this clone: Other nucleotide sequences from this sample produce the same CDR3. J is TRBJ1-3 and V is TRBV7-2, with a tentative D call TRBD1 (5 bases). Germline V gene lookup returns CDR1 SGHTA and CDR2 FQGNSA. V was trimmed by 2 bases and J by 2 bases, leaving 7 bases between them. This CDR3 comprises 14 residues. The CDR3: CASSLPGAGNTIYF. The DNA for the CDR3 is TGTGCCAGCAGCTTACCGGGGGCTGGAAACACCATATATTTT.

Only one count was recorded for this clone. V gene TRBV28 combines with J gene TRBJ1-6; D is unclear. The CDR3 runs to 15 residues. From germline, CDR1 is MDHEN and CDR2 SYDVKM. Between the trimmed V and J ends, which lost 3 bases and 7 bases, there was a span of 13 bases. The CDR3 sequence: CASSFGTVNNSPLHF. CDR3 bases: TGTGCCAGCAGTTTTGGAACGGTGAACAATTCACCCCTCCACTTT.

This chain uses TRBV25-1 with TRBJ1-4; D is unclear. Germline V CDR1 and CDR2: MGHDK, SYGVNS. V lost 3 bases, J lost 5 bases, and 10 bases lay in between. The CDR3 is made up of 14 amino acids. CDR3 nucleotides: TGTGCCAGCAGTGACCCGGTAGGGAATGAAAAACTGTTTTTT. Protein product: CASSDPVGNEKLFF.

The chain recombines TRBV5-1 with TRBJ2-1, with 15 positions matching TRBD2. CDR1 and CDR2 from the germline V gene are SGHRS and YFSETQ. There are 19 residues in the CDR3. Trimming took 2 bases from V and 10 from J; bases not matched to a gene: 16. The CDR3 DNA sequence: TGCGCCAGCAGCTTCTTCCGGGGACTAGCGGGAGGCCCGGGGGGGGAGCAGTTCTTC. Its translation: CASSFFRGLAGGPGGEQFF.

The chain is built from TRBV5-1 and TRBJ2-1; TRBD2 aligns across 7 bases. V shed 1 base and J 0 bases; nucleotides not matched to a gene: 4. Germline loops: CDR1 SGHRS, CDR2 YFSETQ. The CDR3 runs to 16 residues. This chain's CDR3 is CASSLSGASSYNEQFF. CDR3 coding DNA: TGCGCCAGCAGCTTGAGCGGGGCGAGCTCCTACAATGAGCAGTTCTTC.

The V gene is TRBV5-5, the J gene TRBJ2-7; D is perhaps TRBD1 or TRBD2 (7 bases each). Germline V CDR1 and CDR2: SGHKS, YYEKEE (reference sequence). V lost 5 bases and J 1 base, leaving 13 bases between the germline ends. The CDR3 runs to 14 residues. The CDR3 DNA reads as TGTGCCAGCAGTCGACAGGGAGGGTCCTACGAGCAGTACTTC. Protein product: CASSRQGGSYEQYF.

In DNA form, the CDR3 reads TGTGCCAGCAGCTTAGGATTGGGACCCTTTAGCGGGAGCGGGACAGATACGCAGTATTTT. It yields the protein CASSLGLGPFSGSGTDTQYF. The chain carries TRBV11-3 and TRBJ2-3, with 9 bases lining up with TRBD2. From germline, CDR1 is SGHNT and CDR2 YENEEA. V shed 1 base and J 3 bases; nucleotides not matched to a gene: 17. The CDR3 runs to 20 residues.

V and J are TRBV7-9 and TRBJ2-1, with 7 bases fitting TRBD2. The CDR3 consists of 16 residues. From germline, CDR1 is SEHNR and CDR2 FQNEAQ (reference sequence). V lost 2 bases, J lost 6 bases, and 10 bases stayed unmatched. The CDR3 DNA follows: TGTGCCAGCAGCTTATGGCGGGAGTTAGGCCCCAATGAGCAGTTCTTC. This gives the protein CASSLWRELGPNEQFF.

The chain combines TRBV9 with TRBJ1-3; D is undetermined. The germline V and J ends were trimmed by 0 bases and 9 bases, with 10 bases remaining between them. This CDR3 contains 13 residues. Germline assignment: CDR1 SGDLS and CDR2 YYNGEE. CDR3 loop: CASSVDPYGTIYF. CDR3 bases: TGTGCCAGCAGCGTAGACCCGTACGGCACCATATATTTT.

This sequence joins TRBV5-1 and TRBJ2-4; unclear D gene. CDR1 and CDR2 from the germline V gene are SGHRS and YFSETQ. This CDR3 is built from 16 residues. Trimming pared 0 bases from V and 0 bases from J, leaving 10 bases between. CDR3 in amino acids: CASSLVGRIAKNIQYF. CDR3 bases: TGCGCCAGCAGCTTGGTCGGCCGAATAGCCAAAAACATTCAGTACTTC.

This chain connects TRBV5-4 to TRBJ1-2, with 8 nucleotides matching TRBD1. With 2 bases clipped from V and 4 bases from J, the junction kept 10 bases outside the gene matches. CDR3 size: 16 residues. Germline CDR1 and CDR2: SGHNT and YYREEE (reference sequence). CDR3 sequence (DNA): TGTGCCAGCAGCTTCGAGGGCAGGGGGCTTGGCTATGGCTACACCTTC. The encoded protein is CASSFEGRGLGYGYTF. Drawing the rest from reference TRBV5-4 and TRBJ1-2, the complete variable domain is ETGVTQSPTHLIKTRGQQVTLRCSSQSGHNTVSWYQQALGQGPQFIFQYYREEENGRGNFPPRFSGLQFPNYSSELNVNALELDDSALYLCASSFEGRGLGYGYTFGSGTRLTVV.

As regards this clone: The sample has other DNA sequences that encode this CDR3 too. The chain combines TRBV5-1 with TRBJ2-2, with D unclear. V was clipped by 2 bases and J by 1 base, with 9 bases between them. Germline V gene lookup returns CDR1 SGHRS and CDR2 YFSETQ. The CDR3 totals 15 residues. The CDR3 spells CASSFLAGNTGELFF. As DNA, the CDR3 is TGCGCCAGCAGCTTCTTGGCAGGGAACACCGGGGAGCTGTTTTTT.

This chain uses TRBV7-3 with TRBJ2-2; possible D gene TRBD2, 6 bases. Germline lookup yields CDR1 SGHTA and CDR2 FQGTGA. This CDR3 contains 16 residues. Deletions cut 2 bases from V and 0 bases from J, with 10 bases between. CDR3 nucleotides: TGTGCCAGCAGCTTACATAGCGGAACGAACACCGGGGAGCTGTTTTTT. Translated: CASSLHSGTNTGELFF.

This chain uses TRBV4-3 with TRBJ2-1, with a tentative D call TRBD2 (5 bases). The CDR3 is 16 amino acids. Per germline, CDR1 LGHNA and CDR2 YSLEER. The V and J ends lost 4 bases and 0 bases respectively, with 13 bases between them. The CDR3 sequence is CASSLERPSSYNEQFF. The CDR3, as DNA: TGCGCCAGCAGCCTGGAGCGGCCCAGCTCCTACAATGAGCAGTTCTTC.

The chain carries TRBV11-2 and TRBJ2-2, with 7 positions matching TRBD2. V was clipped by 5 bases and J by 2 bases; unmatched bases: 5. CDR3 length equals 15 residues. Germline V gene sequence: CDR1 SGHAT, CDR2 FQNNGV. DNA for the CDR3: TGTGCCAGCAGCAGCTCTAGCGGAAACACCGGGGAGCTGTTTTTT. Its protein product is CASSSSSGNTGELFF.

This chain uses TRBV4-2 with TRBJ1-2, with 7 bases lining up with TRBD1. Germline V CDR1 and CDR2: LGHNA, YNFKEQ. After removal of 2 bases from V and 4 bases from J, the junction contained 7 bases not matched to a gene. CDR3 length: 15 residues. The CDR3 is CASSQQTGFRYGYTF. DNA of the CDR3: TGTGCCAGCAGCCAACAGACAGGGTTCCGCTATGGCTACACCTTC.

The chain is built from TRBV25-1 and TRBJ1-1; TRBD1 might be the D (6 bases). This CDR3 region has 16 residues. V lost 1 base, J lost 5 bases, and 17 bases lay in between. CDR1 is MGHDK and CDR2 is SYGVNS in the germline V gene. Here the CDR3 DNA reads TGTGCCAGCAGTGAATCCGTAGGCAGGGGAGGTACTGAAGCTTTCTTT. Residues: CASSESVGRGGTEAFF.

This rearrangement joins TRBV7-3 to TRBJ2-2; no firm D call. CDR1 is SGHTA and CDR2 is FQGTGA in the germline V gene. V was cut by 4 bases and J by 1 base, with 10 bases left in between. This CDR3 spans 15 amino acids. The CDR3 DNA sequence: TGTGCCAGCAGCTCGGCGGCTATGAACACCGGGGAGCTGTTTTTT. It encodes CASSSAAMNTGELFF.

The chain joins TRBV10-1 to TRBJ2-1; 8 nucleotides align to TRBD2. Trimming at V came to 3 bases and at J to 0 bases, leaving 10 bases not matched to a gene. Looked up from germline, CDR1 is WNHNN and CDR2 is SYGVQD (reference sequence). This CDR3 region has 18 residues. CDR3 residues: CASSDSRLATSSYNEQFF. The CDR3 DNA reads TGCGCCAGCAGTGATTCCCGACTAGCGACCAGCTCCTACAATGAGCAGTTCTTC.

The chain uses TRBV19 and TRBJ1-1; a possible D gene is TRBD1 (6 bases). Germline V gene lookup returns CDR1 LNHDA and CDR2 SQIVND (reference sequence). The V gene lost 4 bases and the J gene lost 4 bases, with 10 bases spanning the gap. This CDR3 is built from 13 residues. The CDR3 is CASSNRDGTEAFF. The CDR3 DNA sequence: TGTGCCAGTAGTAACAGGGATGGCACTGAAGCTTTCTTT.